The text below deals with one T cell receptor (beta chain). Its antigen remains unidentified. This record belongs to a study of cytomegalovirus exposure and HLA in healthy donors. With 60 Vbeta and 13 Jbeta primers, the PCR was carried out. Some clones are missing from TCRdb's copy, which holds only in-frame ones; the method was immunoSEQ multiplex PCR. The sample lists some 54,000 clones; around 82% were seen once. General observations from the study: A later analysis found most CMV-associated TCR beta chains apparently HLA-restricted.

There are 15 residues in the CDR3. Germline V gene lookup returns CDR1 SGHTA and CDR2 FQGNSA. V lost 0 bases and J lost 7; bases outside the gene matches: 4. This TCR was recovered from a male donor in good health and CMV-seronegative. The rearrangement links TRBV7-2 to TRBJ1-4, with TRBD1 identical over 8 bases. Sequencing was carried out using PBMCs. CDR3 loop: CASSLAGTGGEKLFF. In nucleotides, the CDR3 is TGTGCCAGCAGCTTAGCGGGGACAGGAGGTGAAAAACTGTTTTTT.